A single sample gave rise to the 11 T cell receptor beta chains below, sequenced in a study of tissue T cells after allogeneic stem cell transplantation. The data were produced by immunoSEQ multiplex PCR, yet TCRdb's version contains in-frame clones alone and is incomplete. The repertoire holds roughly 4,700 clones, with roughly 41% as singletons. Time point: mouse harvest day 14 after allogeneic transplant. Mouse grafts combined 10^7 T-cell-depleted bone marrow cells with 10^6 splenic CD5+ T cells. Sequencing used gut tissue. These receptors were obtained from a female BALB/c mouse given C57BL/6 T cells with graft-versus-host disease after an allogeneic hematopoietic cell transplant.

This clone was picked up a small number of times. Gene labels here are mouse ones. Coverage ceases 1 residue before the CDR3 finishes, and the germline J gene fills in the end. The V gene is TRBV5, the J gene TRBJ2-7, with D hard to call. Germline V gene data show CDR1 as LGHNA and CDR2 as YNLKQL (reference sequence). CDR3 length: 12 residues. The germline V and J ends were trimmed by 1 base and 2 bases, with 3 bases remaining between them. CDR3 loop: CASSQGTYEQYF. The sequenced part of the CDR3 DNA is TGTGCCAGCAGCCAAGGGACCTATGAACAGTAC.

A word on this clone: Gene names and germline match the mouse. The chain's CDR3 is CASSPQGAEVFF. The DNA read from the CDR3 is TGTGCCAGCAGTCCACAGGGGGCGGAAGTCTTC. The chain is built from TRBV26 and TRBJ1-1; 9 bases are a match to TRBD1. The read gets to within 1 residue of the CDR3 end, and the germline J gene fills in the rest. Per germline, CDR1 KGHPV and CDR2 FQNQEV (reference sequence). With 4 bases clipped from V and 8 bases from J, the junction kept 2 bases outside the gene matches. The CDR3 length is 12 residues.

With respect to this clone: Each gene name is a mouse one. The read gets to within 1 residue of the CDR3 end, and the germline J gene fills in the rest. The rearrangement uses TRBV14 and TRBJ1-2; 7 nucleotides match TRBD1. J was trimmed by 4 bases and V by 5 bases; bases with no gene match: 5. The CDR3 is made up of 13 amino acids. The germline CDR1 and CDR2 sequences are SGHDT and FRDEAV. The CDR3 sequence is CASSRGTVSDYTF. The CDR3 DNA, read in part, is TGTGCCAGCAGCCGCGGGACAGTCTCCGACTACACC.

Of note for this clone: Each gene name is a mouse one. Read data end 1 residue before the CDR3 end; the end is taken from the germline J gene. The gene calls are TRBV26 and TRBJ2-2, with TRBD1 identical over 12 bases. Trimming removed 6 bases from V and 1 base from J; junction bases left unmatched: 6. CDR1 and CDR2 from the germline V gene are KGHPV and FQNQEV (reference sequence). The CDR3 consists of 17 residues. The CDR3 DNA, read in part, is TGTGCCAGCAGCCGGGGACAGGGGGCCCGAAACACCGGGCAGCTCTAC. Translated: CASSRGQGARNTGQLY. The entire CDR3 sequence reads CASSRGQGARNTGQLYF.

This clone has only a few counts. Each gene name is a mouse one. The read stops 1 residue short of the end of the CDR3; the missing end is completed from the germline J gene. The chain couples TRBV26 to TRBJ2-1; perhaps TRBD1 as D (7 bases). Germline lookup yields CDR1 KGHPV and CDR2 FQNQEV (reference sequence). V was cut by 4 bases and J by 7 bases, with 11 bases left in between. The CDR3 runs 13 residues. This chain's CDR3 is CASSQGAGAEQFF. The sequenced CDR3 bases are TGTGCCAGCAGTCAGGGGGCGGGGGCTGAGCAGTTC.

As for this clone: Germline and genes here are mouse. Read coverage stops 1 residue before the CDR3 terminus; the germline J gene supplies the remainder. This sequence joins TRBV12-2 and TRBJ2-7; 13 nucleotides agree with TRBD2. Germline V gene sequence: CDR1 SGHLS, CDR2 HYDKME. V trimming: 0 bases; J trimming: 2 bases; junction bases outside the gene matches: 3. This CDR3 region has 16 residues. The chain's CDR3 is CASSLEDWGGAYEQYF. CDR3 DNA (partial): TGTGCCAGCTCTCTCGAGGACTGGGGGGGCGCCTATGAACAGTAC.

In regard to this clone: Gene names and germline refer to mouse. The read ends 1 residue before the CDR3 terminus; that terminus is restored from the germline J gene. The chain has TRBV3 and TRBJ2-7, with 12 bases lining up with TRBD2. This CDR3 contains 14 residues. The V gene's germline CDR1 is SNHLY and CDR2 FYNGKV (reference sequence). The ends lost 4 bases at V and 7 bases at J; junction bases unmatched: 5. The CDR3: CASSSGLGGLEQYF. The CDR3 bases that were read are TGTGCCAGCAGCTCGGGACTGGGGGGTCTGGAACAGTAC.

This clone showed up just a few times. Each gene name is a mouse one. The CDR3 extends 1 residue past the end of the read, so its final part is completed from the germline J gene. The V gene is TRBV2, the J gene TRBJ1-4; D perhaps matches TRBD1 (6 bases). This CDR3 contains 15 residues. V was shortened by 3 bases and J by 2 bases, with 10 bases between the two germline ends. CDR1 is LGHNA and CDR2 is YSYQKL in the germline V gene. The CDR3 bases that were read are TGTGCCAGCAGCCATATCAGGGGATCCAACGAAAGATTATTT. The encoded protein is CASSHIRGSNERLF. The complete CDR3 reads CASSHIRGSNERLFF.

With regard to this clone: The gene names here belong to mouse. The read stops 1 residue short of the end of the CDR3; the missing end is completed from the germline J gene. This chain links TRBV26 with TRBJ1-1; D ambiguous. V was clipped by 4 bases and J by 0 bases, with 9 bases between them. This CDR3 has 14 residues. Germline values: CDR1 KGHPV, CDR2 FQNQEV (reference sequence). The CDR3 loop reads CASSPGVANTEVFF. The CDR3 bases that were read are TGTGCCAGCAGTCCCGGGGTTGCAAACACAGAAGTCTTC.

With respect to this clone: The gene names here belong to mouse. The CDR3 is cut off 1 residue early in the read; its end comes from the germline J gene. V gene TRBV31 combines with J gene TRBJ2-5; possible D gene TRBD1, 6 bases. Trimming removed 3 bases at V and 2 bases at J, with 15 bases between. CDR3 length equals 15 residues. Germline V CDR1 and CDR2: GKSSPN, SITVG. CDR3 protein: CAWSRDRPPQDTQYF. CDR3 DNA, as far as it was read: TGTGCCTGGAGCCGAGACAGGCCCCCCCAAGACACCCAGTAC.

This clone has more than one count but fewer than ten. The genes and germline here are from mouse. The CDR3: CASSQSAETLYF. The DNA read from the CDR3 is TGTGCCAGCAGTCAGAGTGCAGAAACGCTGTAT. V usage is TRBV26 and J usage is TRBJ2-3; D gene uncertain. From the germline J gene comes the end of the CDR3, since the read stops 1 residue before it. V lost 4 bases and J lost 0, with 2 bases in between. CDR1 and CDR2 from the germline V gene are KGHPV and FQNQEV (reference sequence). The CDR3 is 12 amino acids.